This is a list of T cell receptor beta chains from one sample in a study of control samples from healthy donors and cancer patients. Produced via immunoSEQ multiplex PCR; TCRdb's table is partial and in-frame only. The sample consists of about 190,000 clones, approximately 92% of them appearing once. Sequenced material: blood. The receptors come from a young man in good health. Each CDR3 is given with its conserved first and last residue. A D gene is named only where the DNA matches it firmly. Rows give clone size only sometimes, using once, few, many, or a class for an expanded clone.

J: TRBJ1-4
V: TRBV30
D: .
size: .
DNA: TGTGCCTGGAGTATCCCGGGACAAACTAATGAAAAACTGTTTTTT
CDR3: CAWSIPGQTNEKLFF

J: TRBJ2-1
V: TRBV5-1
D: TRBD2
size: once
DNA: TGCGCCAGCAGCTACCAACTAGCGGGGGGCAACAATGAGCAGTTCTTC
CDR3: CASSYQLAGGNNEQFF

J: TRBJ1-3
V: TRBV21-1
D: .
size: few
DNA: TGTGCCAGCAGAGTACAGTCTCTCCGGGTCCGGGATCAATCTGGAAACACCATATATTTT
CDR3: CASRVQSLRVRDQSGNTIYF

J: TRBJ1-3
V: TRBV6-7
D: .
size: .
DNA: TGTGCCAGCAGTCACCTAACACGTCCCTCTGGAAACACCATATATTTT
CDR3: CASSHLTRPSGNTIYF

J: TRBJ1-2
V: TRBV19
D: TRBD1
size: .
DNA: TGTGCCAGTAGTATAGTCACAGGGGTGAATGGCTACACCTTC
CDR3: CASSIVTGVNGYTF

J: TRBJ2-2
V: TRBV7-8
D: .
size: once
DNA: TGTGCCAGCAGCTTAGGTCTAGCATCTGGGGAGCTGTTTTTT
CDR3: CASSLGLASGELFF

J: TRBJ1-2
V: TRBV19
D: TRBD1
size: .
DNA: TGTGCCAGTAGTATCGTCACAGGGGGCGGCTATGGCTACACCTTC
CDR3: CASSIVTGGGYGYTF

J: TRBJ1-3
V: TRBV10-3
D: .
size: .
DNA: TGTGCCATCAAAAGTTCGGGTCCTAGCTCTGGAAACACCATATATTTT
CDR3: CAIKSSGPSSGNTIYF

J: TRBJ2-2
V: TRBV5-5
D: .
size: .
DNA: TGTGCCAGCAGCCCCTTCGGGACCGGGGAGCTGTTTTTT
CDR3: CASSPFGTGELFF

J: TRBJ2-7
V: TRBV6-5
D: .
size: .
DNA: TGTGCCAGCAGTCCCCAGGGGAGATACGAGCAGTACTTC
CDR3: CASSPQGRYEQYF

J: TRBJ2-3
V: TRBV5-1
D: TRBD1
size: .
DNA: TGCGCCAGCAGCTTGGGACAGGGGAGGGATACGCAGTATTTT
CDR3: CASSLGQGRDTQYF

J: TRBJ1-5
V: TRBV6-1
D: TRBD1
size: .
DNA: TGTGCCAGCAGTGAATATATTGGACAGGGCCGAGATCAGCCCCAGCATTTT
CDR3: CASSEYIGQGRDQPQHF

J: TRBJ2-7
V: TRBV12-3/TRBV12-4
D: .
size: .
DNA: TGTGCCAGCAGTGCCGGACACATATACGAGCAGTACTTC
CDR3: CASSAGHIYEQYF

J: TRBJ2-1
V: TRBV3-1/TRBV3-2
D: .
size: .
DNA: TGTGCCAGCAGCCAAGCGGGTGGCTCTGAGCAGTTCTTC
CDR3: CASSQAGGSEQFF

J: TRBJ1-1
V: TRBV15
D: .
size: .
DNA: TGTGCCACCAGCAGAGATCTCTGGAGGGATGCTTTCTTT
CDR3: CATSRDLWRDAFF

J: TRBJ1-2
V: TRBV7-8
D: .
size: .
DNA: TGTGCCAGCAGCTTAGCGGGGCGTTCTGGCTACACCTTC
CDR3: CASSLAGRSGYTF

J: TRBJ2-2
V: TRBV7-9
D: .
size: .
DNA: TGTGCCAGCAGCTTAAAACCCACCGGGGAGCTGTTTTTT
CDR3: CASSLKPTGELFF

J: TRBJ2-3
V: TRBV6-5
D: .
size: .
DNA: TGTGCCAGCAGTTACTCGAAGATCTACCTGGGGGATACGCAGTATTTT
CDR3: CASSYSKIYLGDTQYF

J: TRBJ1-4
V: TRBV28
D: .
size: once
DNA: TGTGCCAGCAGTTTAAACAGGGTGGAAGAAAAACTGTTTTTT
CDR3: CASSLNRVEEKLFF

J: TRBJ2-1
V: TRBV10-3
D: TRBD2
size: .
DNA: TGTGCCATCAGTGAGGGACTAGCGGGGAATGAGCAGTTCTTC
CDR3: CAISEGLAGNEQFF

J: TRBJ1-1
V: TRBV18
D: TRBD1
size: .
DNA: TGTGCCAGCTCACCGGACAGGGAGGTGACTGAAGCTTTCTTT
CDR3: CASSPDREVTEAFF

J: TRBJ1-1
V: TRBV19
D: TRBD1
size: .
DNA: TGTGCCAGTAGTATAAACAGGGGGGTTCCTGAAGCTTTCTTT
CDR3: CASSINRGVPEAFF